This record looks at one TCR beta chain sequence and its context. What it binds is not known. This entry comes from a study of post-analysis software for immune sequencing data. At the level of the study: Courses of disease covered relapsing-remitting, secondary progressive and progressive-relapsing multiple sclerosis.

Prepared libraries of TCR beta cDNA carried unique molecular identifiers. TCRdb ran MiXCR on the PCR reads and lists one entry per CDR3 protein. This table has roughly 600,000 distinct CDR3 sequences, about 40% appearing once. General observations from the study: Relative to controls, patients with multiple sclerosis showed significantly lower normalized Chao1 diversity. Samples from one preparation batch, clustered by F measure, grouped strongly together.

The sample comprised blood. The TCR originated in a girl aged 10 to 17 with multiple sclerosis.

CDR3 sequence (DNA): TGCGCCAGCAGCTTGGGAGGGGGCGTAGAAAAACTGTTTTTT. Translated: CASSLGGGVEKLFF. The chain employs TRBV5-1 and TRBJ1-4; TRBD1 matches 7 bases. This CDR3 spans 14 amino acids. Germline CDR1 and CDR2: SGHRS and YFSETQ. V shed 0 bases and J 8 bases; nucleotides not matched to a gene: 4.